This TCR beta chain was observed in a study of Ad26.COV2.S vaccination and SARS-CoV-2 variants. Treatment denoted: 15 to 20 received Ad26.COV2.S at low or high dose, single or two shots; 5 received placebo; per-sample allocation not given. Day 63 after the first injection of vaccine or placebo was the sampling time. This table comes from immunoSEQ multiplex PCR, and its TCRdb copy is limited to in-frame clones, with some not included. In the table there are about 420,000 clones, over 75% of which are singletons. This receptor was taken from a person between 18 and 65 years old who received the Ad26.COV2.S COVID-19 vaccine or a placebo. The starting material was peripheral blood, obtained in a trial of Ad26.COV2.S vaccine versus placebo.

The DNA of the CDR3 is TGTGCCAGCAGCGTAGGGCAGGGGGCCAACTATGGCTACACCTTC. Residues: CASSVGQGANYGYTF. The chain has TRBV9 and TRBJ1-2; TRBD1 aligns across 8 bases. The CDR3 totals 15 residues. V was pared by 0 bases and J by 2 bases, with 3 bases of the junction left unmatched. The germline V gene encodes CDR1 SGDLS and CDR2 YYNGEE.